This TCR beta chain derives from a study of blood T cell repertoires in COVID-19 (dated by TCRdb to the early 2020s). Turning to the overall study: Samples from collaborators originated in the United States, Italy and Spain and spanned both the acute and convalescent phases of COVID-19. The prospective study material was composed of cDNA or gDNA derived from T cells, B-cell-depleted T cells, or PBMCs. Deeply sampled blood TCRbeta repertoires from subjects exposed to, actively infected with, or recovered from COVID-19 were included in the dataset. The repertoires were released in a freely available public database meant as a resource for research on the immune response to SARS-CoV-2. Samples were obtained from the ongoing ImmuneRACE study (first 160 participants) and from 1,254 subjects provided by 6 global collaborators. Nearly every sample came with metadata listing a de-identified subject ID, COVID-19 status, age in years and sex. HLA class I and class II types, where available, came from metadata supplied by the sample provider rather than from assay-based typing.

TCRbeta CDR3 regions were amplified from genomic DNA by means of the immunoSEQ Assay, a bias-controlled multiplex PCR. For the original study's pipeline: Within the assay, amplification of reference gene primers was used to estimate how many nucleated cells each sample contained. Sequence reads were collapsed and filtered to measure the absolute abundance of every unique TCRbeta CDR3 rearrangement. Productive Simpson clonality was computed per sample as the square root of Simpson's diversity index over productive rearrangements. The immuneACCESS repertoire file appears here via TCRdb, limited to in-frame rearrangements. These files lack a portion of the clones; in checked studies, under half of the deficit traces to unresolved V genes, and the cause of the others is not known. D and trimming come from the DNA, and the V and J calls and clone size come from that table. Present in this sample are approximately 160,000 clones, 65% to 85% of which were seen just once. The ten largest clonotypes hold roughly 9.6% of the sample.

Study-wide conclusions, independent of this receptor: How much clinical and demographic metadata was included differed by source and by participant, and the metadata was provided uncurated.

Whole blood was collected in K2EDTA tubes by collaborating institutions according to the institutions' own protocols. For TCRbeta analysis, collaborators shipped samples as frozen whole blood, isolated PBMCs, or DNA extracted from either of those sample types. The CDR3 runs 13 amino acids, cysteine and phenylalanine included. Just the 39-base CDR3 DNA is kept, in frame starting at base 1. At the junction V is shortened by 3 bases and J by 4 bases; bases outside the gene matches: 0. CDR1 and CDR2 are read off the germline V gene (reference sequence) as LNHDA and SQIVND. This clone was detected only once. Its specific antigen is unknown. No much larger clone exists at a distance of one base, and base qualities are not known.

Sequenced: peripheral blood. Rearrangement joined TRBV19 to TRBJ2-3; 8 bases in between match TRBD2. This receptor was obtained from a man aged 55 to 70 with active or convalescent COVID-19. The DNA sequence is TGTGCCAGTAGTATGGGACTAGCAGATACGCAGTATTTT. Its protein is CASSMGLADTQYF. The variable domain in full, with residues beyond the CDR3 obtained from the reference TRBV19 and TRBJ2-3 genes, is DGGITQSPKYLFRKEGQNVTLSCEQNLNHDAMYWYRQDPGQGLRLIYYSQIVNDFQKGDIAEGYSVSREKKESFPLTVTSAQKNPTAFYLCASSMGLADTQYFGPGTRLTVL.